The source of this T cell receptor beta chain is a study of siplizumab effects on memory and regulatory T cells. Overall study findings and caveats: Memory cells that were CD4+ and unstimulated gave rise to alloreactive sequences, which siplizumab significantly reduced. The average Treg-derived proportion among mappable alloreactive CD4+ clones was 65% to 75% with siplizumab versus under 35% in controls.

Of note for this clone: The target antigen is unknown.

The CDR3 has 15 residues. The V and J ends lost 4 bases and 5 bases, in that order; junction bases with no gene match: 7. From germline, CDR1 is SEHNR and CDR2 FQNEAQ (reference sequence). Sequenced by immunoSEQ multiplex PCR; TCRdb stores in-frame clones only, minus some. Of roughly 68,000 clones listed, around four fifths are singletons. V and J are TRBV7-9 and TRBJ2-5, with 10 bases that match TRBD1. The sequenced material came from memory CD4+ T cells sorted from blood. The receptor comes from a human donor in good health. The CDR3 spells CASSSDRGRRETQYF. CDR3 nucleotide sequence: TGTGCCAGCAGCTCAGACAGGGGGCGAAGGGAGACCCAGTACTTC.